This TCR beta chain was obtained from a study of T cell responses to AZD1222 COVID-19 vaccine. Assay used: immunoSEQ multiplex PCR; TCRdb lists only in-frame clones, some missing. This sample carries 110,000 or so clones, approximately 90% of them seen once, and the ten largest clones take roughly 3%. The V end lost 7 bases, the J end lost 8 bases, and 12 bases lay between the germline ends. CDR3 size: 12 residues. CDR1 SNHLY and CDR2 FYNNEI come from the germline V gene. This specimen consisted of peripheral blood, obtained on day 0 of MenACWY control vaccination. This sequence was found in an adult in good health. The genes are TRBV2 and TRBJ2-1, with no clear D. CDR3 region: CASTAEGHEQFF. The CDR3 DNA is TGTGCCAGCACGGCCGAAGGGCATGAGCAGTTCTTC.